This TCR beta chain originates from a study of long-term antiretroviral therapy in people with HIV (dated by TCRdb to the early 2020s). Study-wide context: The earliest samples were collected about a decade before the 2015 WHO recommendation for immediate ART, when ART was typically delayed until CD4 counts fell. Whether ART initiation and durable HIV suppression were associated with changes in peripheral blood TRB repertoire composition and diversity was tested in a retrospective serial study. From some 33 adults with confirmed HIV infection, the cohort provided 192 cryopreserved PBMC samples, gathered serially across a mean of approximately six years (range 1-12). Eleven of the 30 participants with HIV were female. No cross-contamination during QIAcube processing was seen in test extractions of a monoclonal T-cell line run alongside around 31 polyclonal samples.

Per the germline V gene (reference sequence), SEHNR is the CDR1 and FQNEAQ is the CDR2. The germline V end is reduced by 2 bases and the J end by 8 bases; junction bases left unmatched: 10. The CDR3 runs 15 residues from the cysteine to the phenylalanine. Only the CDR3 DNA stays, 45 bases, in frame from base 1. Inclusion was restricted to participants for whom at least one PBMC sample before ART initiation and at least two post-ART samples were available. Every participant with HIV received treatment in the United States of America. Before DNA extraction, cryopreserved samples of about 0.9-11 million PBMC were thawed and then washed. At the time of the earliest PBMC sample for each participant with HIV, ages ranged from roughly 23 to 60 years. Each participant contributed PBMC samples from 1-4 timepoints before ART initiation and 2-8 timepoints after ART initiation, with a median of 7 samples. Serial HIV viral load, CD4+ T-cell count, ART history and demographic data were obtained for every participant. Using a Qiagen kit on a QIAcube, genomic DNA was extracted from unsorted PBMC, with samples processed in batches of 12.

Study-wide findings and limitations: No data were available on ART adherence, viral resistance or therapy changes, limiting inferences about post-ART repertoire changes. HIV repertoires had narrower CDR3 length ranges than controls, and the network structure suggested an antigen-experienced repertoire that shifted only slightly toward naive after ART. Owing to limited PBMC availability, only the TCR beta chain was sequenced, without alpha chain pairing. Because pre-ART samples had limited cell numbers, unsorted PBMC were profiled rather than sorted CD4+ and CD8+ T cells. At every time point, the repertoire was dominated by expanded TRB clones first identified before ART initiation, although this dominance fluctuated and, in many PLHIV, declined after ART. ART initiation was associated with a significant increase in TRB diversity, but diversity stayed significantly below transplant donor controls even after long-term ART. The samples span the years 2004 to 2017, and the ART regimens used at that time may not be as effective as current regimens.

For this clone: No antigen is known for it. Base-call qualities are not available, and no considerably larger clone is one nucleotide away.

The immunoSEQ hsTCRB v3.0 assay was used at survey level resolution to sequence the TRB variable region. A depth of about 35,000-55,000 T-cell genomes per sample was targeted for TRB sequencing. Pooled TRB libraries were sequenced on an Illumina MiSeq with a v3 150-cycle kit. The paper's data handling went like this. Repertoire analysis was performed in R inside a reproducible Nextflow workflow that covered QC, data transformation and analysis. Custom analyses were implemented in LymphoSeq2, an R package for AIRR-Seq data exploration. A few samples yielding fewer than 5000 total TRB sequences were excluded, leaving over 150 analyzed HIV repertoires. Of the roughly 180 retained HIV repertoires, approximately 57 were collected before and 120 to 140 after ART initiation. Repertoires were downsampled to 5000 TRB nucleotide sequences, and summary statistics were averaged over 100 downsampling iterations. Only TRB sequences with CDR3 regions of at least seven amino acids were retained for analysis. Two measures captured diversity: a Shannon entropy-derived clonality score and the Gini coefficient. In the repertoire networks, any two of the top 5000 CDR3 amino acid sequences were connected whenever the two sequences differed by an edit distance of one. GLIPH2 predicted antigen specificity groups and MHC restriction for TRB CDR3 amino acid sequences. To flag known associations with CMV, EBV, HIV or tissue antigens, CDR3 amino acid sequences were compared against VDJdb and McPAS-TCR. Pre-ART, post-ART and control groups were compared with Wilcoxon signed-rank tests and Holm-Bonferroni correction. TCRdb took over this immuneACCESS table, retaining in-frame rearrangements with V and J assigned. Such tables are incomplete; in checked studies, under half of the missing clones stem from an unresolved V gene, and the remainder is unexplained. V and J calls and clone size come straight from that table; D and trimming were deduced from the DNA. The sample contains roughly 28,000 clones, 80% to 90% of them found a single time. The leading ten clones occupy roughly 3.9% of the sample.

This sequence originates from a woman aged 18-29 years with HIV. The receptor chain draws on TRBV7-9 and TRBJ2-7, and 9 junctional nucleotides match TRBD1. Sequences were derived from unsorted PBMCs, sampled 1.8 years after starting antiretroviral therapy. The CDR3 in this case is CASSLFPEQGAQQYF. The DNA is TGTGCCAGCAGCTTATTCCCCGAACAGGGGGCACAGCAGTACTTC.